The 18 T cell receptor beta chains given below trace back to one sample, sequenced in a study of radiation and T cells in renal cell carcinoma. Time point described: blood 4 weeks post-SBRT, at nephrectomy. Documented treatment: 15 Gy SBRT to primary tumor, nephrectomy 4 weeks later. The assay was immunoSEQ multiplex PCR, and TCRdb's table has in-frame clones only and misses some. The data show tens of thousands of clones, around 89% seen once. This specimen consisted of blood, obtained from a patient whose treatment included radiotherapy and nephrectomy. The receptors come from a woman aged 70-85 years with renal cell carcinoma.

This clone was counted only a few times. The chain has TRBV10-2 and TRBJ1-2, with a weak D call TRBD1 (6 bases). From germline, CDR1 is WSHSY and CDR2 SAAADI. V lost 10 bases, J lost 7 bases, and 22 bases lay in between. The CDR3 loop spans 14 amino acids. The CDR3 DNA reads as TGCGCCACTACCGCGGACAGTCTTTTAGCTGGCTACACCTTC. Residues: CATTADSLLAGYTF.

V gene TRBV6-5 combines with J gene TRBJ2-2; 7 nucleotides match TRBD1. The CDR3 contains 15 residues. Germline CDR1 is MNHEY and CDR2 is SVGAGI. Unmatched junction bases numbered 12, after V lost 5 bases and J lost 9 bases. The CDR3 DNA reads TGTGCCAGCAGTATACAAGGGGGCGCGAACCGGGAGCTGTTTTTT. Its translation is CASSIQGGANRELFF.

The rearrangement links TRBV4-1 to TRBJ1-1, with D uncertain. The germline V gene has CDR1 MGHRA and CDR2 YSYEKL. V lost 4 bases to trimming and J lost 5 bases, with 14 bases between them. The CDR3 consists of 14 residues. CDR3 DNA: TGCGCCAGCAGCCCCTCTTTTATTGGTACTGAAGCTTTCTTT. This codes for CASSPSFIGTEAFF.

The V call is TRBV7-9, the J call TRBJ1-5; tentative D call: TRBD1 (6 bases). This CDR3 is built from 14 residues. Trimming removed 4 bases from V and 3 bases from J, with 10 bases in between. Germline CDR1 SEHNR, CDR2 FQNEAQ (reference sequence). CDR3 sequence (DNA): TGTGCCAGCAGCTCCACAGGGACCAATCAGCCCCAGCATTTT. It translates to CASSSTGTNQPQHF.

The table lists this clone with a few counts. The chain carries TRBV7-9 and TRBJ1-1, with D unresolved. This CDR3 is 13 amino acids long. Trimming left V 5 bases short and J 0 bases short, with 7 bases between. Per germline, CDR1 SEHNR and CDR2 FQNEAQ (reference sequence). This CDR3 reads CASSGSMNTEAFF. As DNA, the CDR3 is TGTGCCAGCAGCGGTTCCATGAACACTGAAGCTTTCTTT.

This chain links TRBV19 with TRBJ1-2; 7 positions match TRBD1. The CDR3 length is 14 residues. CDR1 LNHDA and CDR2 SQIVND come from the germline V gene (reference sequence). Unmatched junction bases numbered 11, after V lost 8 bases and J lost 5 bases. CDR3 DNA: TGTGCCAGTCAAGGGACAGACGGGGTTTATGGCTACACCTTC. It is translated as CASQGTDGVYGYTF.

A note on this clone: Relative to the germline gene, one junction end is altered; a read error may explain this. The V call is TRBV19, the J call TRBJ2-3; a possible D gene is TRBD2 (6 bases). In germline, CDR1 is LNHDA, CDR2 SQIVND (reference sequence). The CDR3 has 15 amino acids. In DNA form, the CDR3 reads TGTGCCAATAGTATGCAGGCGGGGAAATCAGATACGCAGTATTTT. It translates to CANSMQAGKSDTQYF. The full variable domain, its missing parts supplied by reference TRBV19 and TRBJ2-3, is DGGITQSPKYLFRKEGQNVTLSCEQNLNHDAMYWYRQDPGQGLRLIYYSQIVNDFQKGDIAEGYSVSREKKESFPLTVTSAQKNPTAFYLCANSMQAGKSDTQYFGPGTRLTVL.

The rearrangement joins TRBV4-1 to TRBJ2-7, with TRBD1 matching 9 bases. Germline CDR1 reads MGHRA; CDR2 reads YSYEKL. V shed 4 bases, J shed 5 bases, and the junction held 9 bases outside the gene matches. CDR3 length equals 15 residues. Here the CDR3 reads CASSLAHTGGHEQYF. Written as DNA, the CDR3 is TGCGCCAGCAGCCTGGCGCATACAGGGGGCCACGAGCAGTACTTC.

The V and J genes are TRBV7-2 and TRBJ2-1; 9 bases agree with TRBD2. Trimming cost V 6 bases and J 8 bases; bases outside gene matches: 5. CDR1 SGHTA and CDR2 FQGNSA come from the germline V gene. There are 13 residues in the CDR3. In DNA form, the CDR3 reads TGTGCCAGCAGAAGGACTAGCGTCGATGAGCAGTTCTTC. It specifies CASRRTSVDEQFF.

The J gene is TRBJ1-1, the V gene TRBV28; 8 bases are shared with TRBD1. Germline-derived CDR1 and CDR2 are MDHEN and SYDVKM. The V gene end was trimmed by 4 bases and the J gene end by 2 bases; junction bases not matched to a gene: 6. This CDR3 has 15 amino acids. Here the CDR3 DNA reads TGTGCCAGCAGTTCCTGGACAGGGAGAAACACTGAAGCTTTCTTT. Its protein product is CASSSWTGRNTEAFF.

In this sample, this clone turned up once. The J gene is TRBJ1-1, the V gene TRBV7-2; D is undetermined. Trimming stripped 1 base from V and 8 bases from J, with 5 bases between. This CDR3 comprises 11 residues. Germline V lookup: CDR1 SGHTA, CDR2 FQGNSA. For the CDR3, the DNA is TGTGCCAGCAGCTTAGGGGTAGAAGCTTTCTTT. Its protein is CASSLGVEAFF.

The genes are TRBV7-2 and TRBJ2-2; 9 nucleotides agree with TRBD2. The length of the CDR3 is 16 residues. The J segment lost 4 bases and the V segment lost 4 bases, leaving 7 bases of the junction unmatched. Germline-derived CDR1 and CDR2 are SGHTA and FQGNSA. The CDR3 loop is CASSSLGLASTGELFF. Here the CDR3 DNA reads TGTGCCAGCAGCTCCCTAGGACTAGCGAGCACCGGGGAGCTGTTTTTT.

The V gene is TRBV4-1, the J gene TRBJ2-4; TRBD2 matches at 8 bases. The V gene end was trimmed by 4 bases and the J gene end by 9 bases; junction bases not matched to a gene: 17. In germline, CDR1 is MGHRA, CDR2 YSYEKL. The CDR3 runs to 17 residues. This CDR3 reads CASSPLQEVTSGGIQYF. CDR3 sequence (DNA): TGCGCCAGCAGCCCCCTGCAAGAAGTAACTAGCGGTGGCATTCAGTACTTC.

This chain links TRBV19 with TRBJ1-6, with TRBD1 matching over 7 bases. V shed 9 bases and J 7 bases; nucleotides not matched to a gene: 6. Germline V lookup: CDR1 LNHDA, CDR2 SQIVND (reference sequence). CDR3 length: 13 amino acids. The CDR3 spells CASKGQQNSPLHF. In DNA form, the CDR3 reads TGTGCCAGCAAGGGACAGCAGAATTCACCCCTCCACTTT. Full variable domain (remainder filled in from reference TRBV19 and TRBJ1-6): DGGITQSPKYLFRKEGQNVTLSCEQNLNHDAMYWYRQDPGQGLRLIYYSQIVNDFQKGDIAEGYSVSREKKESFPLTVTSAQKNPTAFYLCASKGQQNSPLHFGNGTRLTVT.

The V and J genes are TRBV21-1 and TRBJ2-3; the table's D call TRBD2 went unverified against the DNA. TRBV21-1 is listed as a pseudogene. This CDR3 spans 16 amino acids. CDR3 protein: CASSKVPRGGWDTQYF. CDR3 DNA sequence: TGTGCCAGCAGCAAAGTTCCCAGGGGAGGGTGGGATACGCAGTATTTT.

This rearrangement joins TRBV9 to TRBJ2-5, with 7 nucleotides matching TRBD2. Germline CDR1 and CDR2: SGDLS and YYNGEE. CDR3 size: 16 residues. The trim removed 4 bases at V and 5 bases at J, leaving 14 bases unmatched. The chain's CDR3 is CASSSPPGTTEETQYF. CDR3 sequence (DNA): TGTGCCAGCAGCTCTCCCCCCGGGACTACGGAGGAGACCCAGTACTTC.

The CDR3 DNA is TGTGCCAGCAGTTTAACACTCCTCCGCACAGATACGCAGTATTTT. Residues: CASSLTLLRTDTQYF. This sequence joins TRBV27 and TRBJ2-3; no clear D. The CDR3 has 15 residues. V was clipped by 2 bases and J by 1 base, with 10 bases between them. The V gene's germline CDR1 is MNHEY and CDR2 SMNVEV (reference sequence).

The V call is TRBV19, the J call TRBJ1-5; D unresolved. Between the trimmed V and J ends, which lost 11 bases and 3 bases, there was a span of 17 bases. Germline V gene lookup returns CDR1 LNHDA and CDR2 SQIVND (reference sequence). The CDR3 totals 14 residues. This CDR3 reads CARVMEQLNQPQHF. The CDR3 DNA is TGTGCCCGCGTTATGGAACAGCTCAATCAGCCCCAGCATTTT.